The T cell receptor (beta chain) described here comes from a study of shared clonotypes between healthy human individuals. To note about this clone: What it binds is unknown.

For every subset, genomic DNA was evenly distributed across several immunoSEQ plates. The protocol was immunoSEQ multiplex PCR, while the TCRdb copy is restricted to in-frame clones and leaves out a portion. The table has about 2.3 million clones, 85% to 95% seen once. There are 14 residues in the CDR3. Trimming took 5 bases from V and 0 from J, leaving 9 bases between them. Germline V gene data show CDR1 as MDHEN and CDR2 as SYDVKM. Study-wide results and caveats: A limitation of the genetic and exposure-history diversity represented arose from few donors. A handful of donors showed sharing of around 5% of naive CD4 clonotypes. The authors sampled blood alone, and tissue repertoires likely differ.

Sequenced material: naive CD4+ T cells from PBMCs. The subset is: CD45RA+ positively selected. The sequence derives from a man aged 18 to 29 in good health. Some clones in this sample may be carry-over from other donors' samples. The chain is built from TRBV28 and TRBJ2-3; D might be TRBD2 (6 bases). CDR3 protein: CASSGGGSTDTQYF. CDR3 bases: TGTGCCAGCAGTGGGGGAGGAAGCACAGATACGCAGTATTTT.